Listed here is a single TCR delta chain. Its antigen is unknown. The length of the CDR3 is 22 residues. Germline CDR1 and CDR2: TSWWSYY and QGS. V dropped 0 bases and J dropped 2 bases, with 23 bases sitting between them. TCRdb fed the PCR reads to CATT. The table records 5,000 to 6,500 delta-chain clones, around two fifths of them present only once. The sample comes from a study of human gamma delta and Vdelta1 T cells. Study outcomes and limitations: Acute myeloid leukemia was reportedly broadly targeted by polyclonal Delta One T cells.

The sample was Vdelta1 gamma-delta T cells from blood grown in culture (DOT cells). The sequence was collected from a human donor in good health. The chain joins TRDV1 to TRDJ3; D is unclear. The CDR3 DNA reads as TGTGCTCTTGGGGAACTAGCCCCCGGACATAAAATCGCCGCCTGGGACACCCGACAGATGTTTTTC. Protein product: CALGELAPGHKIAAWDTRQMFF.